The clone carrying this T cell receptor (beta chain) was counted between two and nine times. Its antigen is currently unknown. This sample was included in a study of radiotherapy plus CTLA-4 blockade in lung cancer. Broader study findings: TCR clones of tumor origin grew in blood after radiotherapy plus ipilimumab.

The V and J ends lost 3 bases and 2 bases respectively, with 6 bases between them. This CDR3 is built from 13 residues. The germline V gene encodes CDR1 WSHSY and CDR2 SAAADI. The repertoire was sequenced with immunoSEQ multiplex PCR; TCRdb's copy has only in-frame clones and lacks some. The sample consists of some 73,000 clones, roughly 74% of them appearing once. The chain recombines TRBV10-2 with TRBJ2-3; D call uncertain. Material: peripheral blood, obtained from a patient treated with radiotherapy plus ipilimumab. The source is a human donor with non-small cell lung cancer whose response to radiotherapy plus ipilimumab could not be evaluated. The CDR3 region has the DNA TGCGCCAGCAGTGATAGAGTCACAGATACGCAGTATTTT. Its translation: CASSDRVTDTQYF.